These 5 T cell receptor beta chains were all obtained from the same sample, sequenced in a study of T-cell reconstitution after alpha-beta-depleted transplantation in children. Unique molecular identifiers were used in preparing the TCRbeta library. One entry per CDR3 protein results from TCRdb running MiXCR on the PCR reads. In the table there are some 600,000 distinct CDR3 sequences, roughly 15% of which are singletons. The starting material was PBMCs from the stem cell graft donor, obtained from the stem cell graft. The receptor source for this set is a human donor who donated a stem cell graft to a child with acute myeloid leukemia.

This clonotype was detected many times. CDR3 loop: CSAREDSYEQYF. The CDR3 DNA follows: TGCAGTGCTAGGGAGGACTCCTACGAGCAGTACTTC. The chain links TRBV20-1 to TRBJ2-7, with D maybe TRBD2 (5 bases). The germline gives CDR1 DFQATT, CDR2 SNEGSKA (reference sequence). V was cut by 3 bases and J by 0 bases, with 6 bases left in between. This CDR3 is built from 12 residues.

This clonotype occurred many times. The chain combines TRBV20-1 with TRBJ1-1; TRBD1 matches at 8 bases. The J segment lost 11 bases and the V segment lost 5 bases, leaving 7 bases of the junction unmatched. Germline values: CDR1 DFQATT, CDR2 SNEGSKA (reference sequence). The CDR3 is 11 amino acids. In DNA, the CDR3 is TGCAGTGCTGGACAGGGTAGCTCGGCTTTCTTT. Encoded protein: CSAGQGSSAFF.

This clonotype was detected a few times. The rearrangement joins TRBV18 to TRBJ2-7; 12 bases are shared with TRBD1. CDR1 KGHSH and CDR2 LQKENI come from the germline V gene. CDR3 length: 14 residues. J gave up 8 bases and V 2 bases, and 4 bases lay outside the gene matches. The CDR3 here is CASSPSGDRGQQYV. As DNA, the CDR3 is TGTGCCAGCTCACCATCTGGGGACAGGGGGCAGCAGTACGTC.

There are many counts of this clonotype. The J gene is TRBJ2-3, the V gene TRBV29-1; D gene unclear. The CDR3 has 12 residues. V was cut by 5 bases and J by 1 base, with 7 bases left in between. Germline V lookup: CDR1 SQVTM, CDR2 ANQGSEA. The CDR3: CSVPPGTDTQYF. CDR3 bases: TGCAGCGTTCCACCGGGCACAGATACGCAGTATTTT.

In its sample, this clonotype was seen a few times. The J gene is TRBJ1-1, the V gene TRBV7-2, with a possible D match to TRBD1 (6 bases). The length of the CDR3 is 14 residues. V was trimmed by 4 bases and J by 4 bases, leaving 13 bases between them. Germline V lookup: CDR1 SGHTA, CDR2 FQGNSA. CDR3 in DNA: TGTGCCAGCAGCTACAAGAAGGGGGTCACTGAAGCTTTCTTT. This codes for CASSYKKGVTEAFF. Based on the CDR3 plus reference TRBV7-2 and TRBJ1-1, the full variable domain is GAGVSQSPSNKVTEKGKDVELRCDPISGHTALYWYRQSLGQGLEFLIYFQGNSAPDKSGLPSDRFSAERTGGSVSTLTIQRTQQEDSAVYLCASSYKKGVTEAFFGQGTRLTVV.